This TCR beta chain was documented in a study of cytomegalovirus exposure and HLA in healthy donors. Across the whole study: In an early release, HLA-typed donors contributed roughly 85 million unique TCR sequences.

Trimming shortened V by 6 bases and J by 4 bases, and 10 bases separated the two germline ends. CDR3 length: 13 amino acids. CDR1 and CDR2 from the germline V gene are MRHNA and SNTAGT. Points on this clone: Its antigen is as yet unknown.

Study-level points and caveats: Association of a missense DCLRE1C variant with TCR beta V- and J-gene trimming was reported in a later analysis.

Vbeta (60) and Jbeta (13) primers were used in the PCR. Repertoires were generated with immunoSEQ multiplex PCR, while TCRdb's copy carries only in-frame clones and drops some. Found here are about 120,000 clones, roughly three fifths of them singletons; the top ten hold more than 6.5%. Donors consisted of healthy bone marrow donors. The sequence was obtained from a woman aged 35 to 49 in good health and CMV-seropositive. The chain is built from TRBV6-4 and TRBJ1-5; no clear D gene. The specimen sequenced was PBMCs. CDR3 residues: CASSADGNQPQHF. As DNA, the CDR3 is TGTGCCAGCAGCGCAGACGGGAATCAGCCCCAGCATTTT.